The T cell receptor beta chain described here comes from a study of T cell responses to AZD1222 COVID-19 vaccine. This CDR3 comprises 15 residues. Trimming pared 3 bases from V and 0 bases from J, leaving 10 bases between. The V gene's germline CDR1 is MDHEN and CDR2 SYDVKM. A remark on this clone: Its antigen remains unidentified.

Findings and caveats of the study: Donor demographics were predominantly white British with a female majority; clonal diversity may be underestimated.

Profiled with immunoSEQ multiplex PCR; TCRdb holds only in-frame clones, not every one. The sample carries 140,000 to 150,000 clones, about 90% recorded once. The specimen was peripheral blood, collected 28 days after the second dose of the MenACWY control vaccine. The chain employs TRBV28 and TRBJ2-3; D not certain. The sequence was collected from an adult who received the MenACWY meningococcal vaccine as a control. The chain's CDR3 is CASSFSIRSTDTQYF. The CDR3 DNA is TGTGCCAGCAGTTTCAGCATCCGCAGCACAGATACGCAGTATTTT.